These T cell receptor beta chains were read from a single sample in a study of CD8 T cells in Susac syndrome. TCRdb re-called the immunoSEQ multiplex PCR reads with MiXCR, one entry per CDR3 protein. The repertoire holds approximately 53,000 distinct CDR3 sequences, 93% seen once, with around 0.55% in the top ten. The material sequenced was CD8+ T cells from PBMCs. These receptors all come from a human donor with multiple sclerosis. The CDR3 runs from the conserved cysteine through the conserved F or W. The D gene is left open where the match is weak. Some rows have no size entry. The others give once, few or many, or a class for an expanded clone.

len | j_gene | v_gene | abundance | d_gene | CDR3aa | CDR3nt
15 | TRBJ2-3 | TRBV6-6 | NA | NA | CASSSPGDDTDTQYF | TGTGCCAGCAGTTCGCCAGGGGATGATACAGATACGCAGTATTTT
12 | TRBJ1-2 | TRBV19 | NA | NA | CASKLQGYGYTF | TGTGCCAGTAAATTACAGGGCTATGGCTACACCTTC
15 | TRBJ1-5 | TRBV19 | NA | NA | CASTVWGEGSQPQHF | TGTGCCAGTACCGTTTGGGGGGAGGGGAGCCAGCCCCAGCATTTT
21 | TRBJ1-4 | TRBV25-1 | NA | NA | CASTLTPRLRKRAATNEKLFF | TGTGCCAGCACCCTTACCCCGAGACTCAGAAAGCGAGCTGCAACTAATGAAAAACTGTTTTTT
14 | TRBJ1-2 | TRBV19 | NA | NA | CASSIGGGAYGYTF | TGTGCCAGTAGTATCGGAGGCGGAGCCTATGGCTACACCTTC
13 | TRBJ2-1 | TRBV7-9 | NA | NA | CASSLPNYNEQFF | TGTGCCAGCAGCCTCCCAAACTACAATGAGCAGTTCTTC
14 | TRBJ1-5 | TRBV6-2/TRBV6-3 | NA | TRBD1 | CASSWDREDQPQHF | TGTGCCAGCAGTTGGGACAGGGAAGATCAGCCCCAGCATTTT
13 | TRBJ1-2 | TRBV19 | few | NA | CASSKTGRDGYTF | TGTGCCAGTAGTAAGACGGGGAGGGATGGCTACACCTTC
13 | TRBJ2-7 | TRBV6-6 | once | NA | CASSYVGSYEQYF | TGTGCCAGCAGTTACGTCGGATCCTACGAGCAGTACTTC
13 | TRBJ2-5 | TRBV12-5 | NA | NA | CASGLAGVQTQYF | TGTGCTAGTGGTTTGGCGGGTGTGCAGACCCAGTACTTC
13 | TRBJ2-1 | TRBV29-1 | NA | NA | CSVEKGNDNEQFF | TGCAGCGTTGAAAAGGGAAATGACAATGAGCAGTTCTTC
14 | TRBJ2-7 | TRBV2 | NA | NA | CASRDRDLVYEQYF | TGTGCCAGCAGAGACCGGGACCTCGTCTACGAGCAGTACTTC
11 | TRBJ1-1 | TRBV6-1 | NA | TRBD1 | CAAYRGTEAFF | TGTGCCGCTTACAGGGGTACTGAAGCTTTCTTT
16 | TRBJ2-1 | TRBV19 | NA | NA | CASSIWGAGTYNEQFF | TGTGCCAGTAGTATCTGGGGAGCGGGTACCTACAATGAGCAGTTCTTC
14 | TRBJ2-2 | TRBV28 | NA | NA | CASSGQFSTGELFF | TGTGCCAGCAGCGGACAGTTCAGCACCGGGGAGCTGTTTTTT
14 | TRBJ2-5 | TRBV18 | NA | NA | CASSPPLREETQYF | TGTGCCAGCTCACCACCTTTACGCGAAGAGACCCAGTACTTC
15 | TRBJ2-2 | TRBV4-3 | NA | NA | CASSQDGGDTGELFF | TGCGCCAGCAGCCAAGATGGAGGGGACACCGGGGAGCTGTTTTTT
13 | TRBJ1-1 | TRBV30 | NA | NA | CAWSVYLETEAFF | TGTGCCTGGAGTGTATATCTTGAGACTGAAGCTTTCTTT
13 | TRBJ2-3 | TRBV5-1 | NA | NA | CASSSAPTDTQYF | TGCGCCAGCAGCTCCGCCCCCACAGATACGCAGTATTTT
14 | TRBJ2-5 | TRBV4-1 | NA | NA | CASSQGLIQETQYF | TGCGCCAGCAGCCAAGGACTAATACAAGAGACCCAGTACTTC
19 | TRBJ2-2 | TRBV7-8 | few | TRBD2 | CASSGRLAGGPLRTGELFF | TGTGCCAGCAGCGGGAGACTAGCGGGGGGTCCATTGAGGACCGGGGAGCTGTTTTTT
13 | TRBJ1-4 | TRBV29-1 | NA | NA | CSVSGTSNEKLFF | TGCAGCGTCTCCGGGACTTCAAATGAAAAACTGTTTTTT
18 | TRBJ1-2 | TRBV4-1 | NA | NA | CASSQEPAQRDANYGYTF | TGCGCCAGCAGCCAAGAACCGGCCCAGAGGGACGCTAACTATGGCTACACCTTC
13 | TRBJ2-7 | TRBV6-5 | NA | NA | CASSYSTGYEQYF | TGTGCCAGCAGTTACTCCACAGGGTACGAGCAGTACTTC
14 | TRBJ1-1 | TRBV2 | NA | NA | CASRLTGGPEEAFF | TGTGCCAGCAGGCTAACAGGAGGTCCGGAGGAGGCTTTCTTT
15 | TRBJ1-5 | TRBV3-1 | NA | TRBD1 | CASSPQGGGNQPQHF | TGTGCCAGCAGCCCCCAGGGGGGTGGAAATCAGCCCCAGCATTTT
15 | TRBJ2-7 | TRBV28 | NA | NA | CASSFAWGTGYEQYF | TGTGCCAGCAGTTTCGCGTGGGGTACAGGCTACGAGCAGTACTTC
16 | TRBJ2-7 | TRBV27 | NA | TRBD2 | CASSLKGASGGYEQYF | TGTGCCAGCAGTTTAAAGGGGGCTAGCGGGGGCTACGAGCAGTACTTC
15 | TRBJ1-2 | TRBV10-1 | NA | TRBD1 | CASNRDRGMSCGYTF | TGCGCCAGCAACCGGGACAGGGGAATGAGTTGTGGCTACACCTTC
16 | TRBJ1-4 | TRBV14 | NA | NA | CASSQRGTGSTEKLFF | TGTGCCAGCAGCCAAAGAGGAACAGGGTCTACCGAAAAACTGTTTTTT
15 | TRBJ1-5 | TRBV20-1 | NA | TRBD1 | CSAIGQALSNQPQHF | TGCAGTGCCATAGGACAGGCATTATCCAATCAGCCCCAGCATTTT
12 | TRBJ1-2 | TRBV28 | NA | NA | CASSFSLYGYTF | TGTGCCAGCAGTTTTTCCCTCTATGGCTACACCTTC
14 | TRBJ1-1 | TRBV28 | NA | NA | CASSELQENTEAFF | TGTGCCAGCAGTGAACTTCAGGAGAACACTGAAGCTTTCTTT